These 6 T cell receptor beta chains share one sample of origin, sequenced in a study of shared clonotypes between healthy human individuals. Data came from immunoSEQ multiplex PCR; TCRdb stores just in-frame clones and leaves some out. The repertoire consists of about 690,000 clones, with roughly 91% occurring once and the leading ten covering less than 40%. Sequencing input: memory CD8+ T cells from PBMCs. Subset noted: CD45RO+ cells pooled with CCR7-negative TemRA cells. The receptors shown here come from a young man in good health. Some clones in this sample may be carry-over from other donors' samples.

This chain links TRBV15 with TRBJ2-3; 10 bases are shared with TRBD2. The CDR3 is made up of 18 amino acids. The V segment lost 5 bases and the J segment 3 bases; nucleotides outside the gene matches: 14. Germline assignment: CDR1 LNHNV and CDR2 YYDKDF (reference sequence). The chain's CDR3 is CATSGEREGPLRTDTQYF. The CDR3, as DNA: TGTGCCACCAGCGGGGAGCGGGAGGGCCCCTTGCGAACAGATACGCAGTATTTT.

The chain couples TRBV5-4 to TRBJ2-1, with 11 bases that match TRBD2. Germline V gene lookup returns CDR1 SGHNT and CDR2 YYREEE (reference sequence). The trim removed 1 base at V and 6 bases at J, leaving 6 bases unmatched. The CDR3 covers 16 residues. CDR3 bases: TGTGCCAGCAGCTTGAGCCTTAGCGGGAGGGCCAATGAGCAGTTCTTC. It is translated as CASSLSLSGRANEQFF.

The chain recombines TRBV28 with TRBJ2-1, with 7 bases identical to TRBD2. CDR3 length: 13 residues. CDR1 MDHEN and CDR2 SYDVKM come from the germline V gene. V trimming: 3 bases; J trimming: 8 bases; junction bases outside the gene matches: 4. DNA for the CDR3: TGTGCCAGCAGTTTGACTAGCAGGGATGAGCAGTTCTTC. As protein: CASSLTSRDEQFF.

The rearrangement uses TRBV27 and TRBJ2-7; no definite D call. V lost 3 bases, J lost 1 base, and 7 bases lay in between. The length of the CDR3 is 13 residues. Germline V lookup: CDR1 MNHEY, CDR2 SMNVEV (reference sequence). The CDR3 protein is CASSLFFSYEQYF. The DNA for the CDR3 is TGTGCCAGCAGTTTGTTCTTTTCCTACGAGCAGTACTTC.

The chain has TRBV27 and TRBJ2-2, with 9 bases aligning to TRBD2. J was trimmed by 5 bases and V by 8 bases; bases with no gene match: 9. Germline V CDR1 and CDR2: MNHEY, SMNVEV (reference sequence). The CDR3 has 15 amino acids. The CDR3 spells CASGIAGEWTGELFF. DNA of the CDR3: TGTGCCAGCGGCATAGCGGGAGAGTGGACCGGGGAGCTGTTTTTT.

The sample holds one count of this clone. The V call is TRBV5-6, the J call TRBJ2-1; 7 bases line up with TRBD2. The germline CDR1 and CDR2 sequences are SGHDT and YYEEEE. The V segment lost 1 base and the J segment 9 bases; nucleotides outside the gene matches: 7. The CDR3 totals 14 residues. CDR3 coding DNA: TGTGCCAGCAGCTTGTGGGACTACGTTCCTGAGCAGTTCTTC. This sequence encodes CASSLWDYVPEQFF.